This T cell receptor (beta chain) was profiled in a study of PD-1 blockade in classical Hodgkin lymphoma. Study findings and constraints: Possible causes of repertoire differences, disease activity or prior therapy, remain undefined. In newly diagnosed patients, baseline TCR diversity was reportedly below that of healthy donors. Significantly greater TCR diversity emerged by C4D1 in CD4+ cells but not CD8+ cells.

Sequenced by immunoSEQ multiplex PCR; TCRdb stores in-frame clones only, minus some. The table records more than 20,000 clones, around 86% of them present only once. This CDR3 is 13 amino acids long. V gave up 3 bases and J gave up 14 bases; unmatched junction bases: 8. The germline V gene has CDR1 SGHTA and CDR2 FQGNSA. Points on this clone: Its specificity is unknown.

Each patient relapsed following autologous stem cell transplantation, and prior brentuximab vedotin exposure differed. Best outcomes ranged across complete response, partial response and progressive disease. This sequence originates from a human donor with classical Hodgkin lymphoma. This rearrangement joins TRBV7-2 to TRBJ2-1, with 9 bases that match TRBD2. Sequenced here: peripheral blood mononuclear cells (PBMCs), sampled at baseline. The CDR3 reads CASSFAGAGGEFF. CDR3 nucleotides: TGTGCCAGCAGCTTCGCTGGGGCGGGGGGGGAGTTCTTC.